The TCR beta chain described here comes from a study of blood T cell repertoires in COVID-19. At the level of the study: Material from acute and convalescent COVID-19 was sourced from the United States, Italy and Spain. Sources were T cells, B-cell-depleted T cells, or PBMCs; the material itself was cDNA or gDNA.

The authors' processing: Quantification of nucleated cells was approximated via reference gene primer amplification. TCRdb's copy holds only in-frame clones and misses some; the assay was immunoSEQ multiplex PCR. V and J calls and clone size come straight from that table; D and trimming were deduced from the DNA. The sample consists of over 110,000 clones, approximately 88% of them appearing once. CDR1 and CDR2 from the germline V gene are SNHLY and FYNNEI. The CDR3 extends over 15 amino acids. The trim removed 7 bases at V and 0 bases at J, leaving 6 bases unmatched. Sequencing was performed on peripheral blood. The clonotype originates from a woman in her 50s with acute or convalescent COVID-19. The J gene is TRBJ2-3, the V gene TRBV2, with TRBD2 matching over 8 bases. CDR3 region: CASKQAGVSTDTQYF. As DNA, the CDR3 is TGTGCCAGCAAGCAAGCGGGGGTTAGCACAGATACGCAGTATTTT.